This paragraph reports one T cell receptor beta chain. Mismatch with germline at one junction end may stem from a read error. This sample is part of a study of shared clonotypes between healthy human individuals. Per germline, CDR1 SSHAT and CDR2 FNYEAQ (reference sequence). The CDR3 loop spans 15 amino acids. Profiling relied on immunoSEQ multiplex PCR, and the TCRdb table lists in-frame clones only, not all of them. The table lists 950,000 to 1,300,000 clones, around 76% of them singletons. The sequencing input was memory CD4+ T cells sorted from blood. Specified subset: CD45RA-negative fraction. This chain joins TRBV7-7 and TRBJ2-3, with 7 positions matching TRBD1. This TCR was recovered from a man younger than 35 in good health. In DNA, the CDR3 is TGTGCTAGCAGCCCCACAGGGGTGAGGGGAGATACGCAGTATTTT. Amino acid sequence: CASSPTGVRGDTQYF.